This T cell receptor beta chain was sequenced for a study of shared clonotypes between healthy human individuals. Only CD45RO-negative cells positively selected for CCR7 counted as naive CD8 cells, so terminally differentiated effector memory CD45RA+ cells were excluded. TCRdb's copy holds only in-frame clones and misses some; the assay was immunoSEQ multiplex PCR. This table has about 2 million clones, less than 95% appearing once. This CDR3 contains 15 residues. Germline assignment: CDR1 SGHNT and CDR2 YYREEE (reference sequence). V gave up 0 bases and J gave up 1 base, with 11 bases separating them.

Sequenced: naive CD8+ T cells sorted from blood. The chain uses TRBV5-4 and TRBJ2-7, with D possibly matching TRBD2 (6 bases). This TCR came from a man aged 18 to 30 in good health. CDR3 nucleotide sequence: TGTGCCAGCAGCTTGGAGGCTAGCGTGTCCTACGAGCAGTACTTC. Translation gives CASSLEASVSYEQYF.